The 23 T cell receptor beta chains presented below share a single source sample, sequenced in a study of cytomegalovirus exposure and HLA in healthy donors. It was with 60 Vbeta and 13 Jbeta primers that the PCR ran. Sequencing was performed with immunoSEQ multiplex PCR; in TCRdb, only in-frame clones are kept and a portion is missing. The data contain 75,000 to 95,000 clones, approximately 66% of them seen just once; the ten biggest clones take up around 4.2%. The source material was PBMCs. The receptors come from a man aged 25-45 years in good health and CMV-seronegative.

The genes are TRBV11-2 and TRBJ2-3; D ambiguous. V dropped 5 bases and J dropped 3 bases, with 15 bases sitting between them. CDR3 size: 15 residues. The V gene's germline CDR1 is SGHAT and CDR2 FQNNGV. Here the CDR3 DNA reads TGTGCCAGCAGCCTATTAGCAAGGAGTACAGATACGCAGTATTTT. It yields the protein CASSLLARSTDTQYF.

V usage is TRBV28 and J usage is TRBJ2-5, with TRBD2 identical over 10 bases. The CDR3 loop spans 16 amino acids. Germline CDR1 and CDR2: MDHEN and SYDVKM. Unmatched junction bases numbered 9, after V lost 6 bases and J lost 2 bases. The CDR3 reads CASRTIAGGLQETQYF. The CDR3 DNA is TGTGCCAGCAGAACAATAGCGGGAGGCCTTCAAGAGACCCAGTACTTC.

A few counts support this clone. The CDR3 is CASSLVAGNTEAFF. The CDR3 DNA reads as TGTGCCAGCAGCTTAGTTGCGGGGAACACTGAAGCTTTCTTT. The V and J genes are TRBV7-9 and TRBJ1-1; D ambiguous. Trimming shortened V by 1 base and J by 1 base, and 7 bases separated the two germline ends. The V gene's germline CDR1 is SEHNR and CDR2 FQNEAQ (reference sequence). This CDR3 comprises 14 residues.

A few counts support this clone. This CDR3 is CASQARWRYTF. The CDR3 coding sequence is TGTGCCAGTCAGGCTCGGTGGCGCTACACCTTC. This chain uses TRBV7-9 with TRBJ1-2; D gene unclear. Germline CDR1 SEHNR, CDR2 FQNEAQ (reference sequence). There are 11 residues in the CDR3. Trimming removed 9 bases at V and 9 bases at J, with 14 bases between. Full variable domain (rest looked up from reference TRBV7-9 and TRBJ1-2): DTGVSQNPRHKITKRGQNVTFRCDPISEHNRLYWYRQTLGQGPEFLTYFQNEAQLEKSRLLSDRFSAERPKGSFSTLEIQRTEQGDSAMYLCASQARWRYTFGSGTRLTVV.

The chain has TRBV7-2 and TRBJ2-6, with 12 nucleotides matching TRBD2. CDR3 size: 17 residues. Losses at the gene ends were 4 bases for V and 4 bases for J; bases not matched to a gene: 5. Germline V gives CDR1 SGHTA, CDR2 FQGNSA. DNA of the CDR3: TGTACCAGCAGCTCTAGCGGGGGGGCGGTCGGGGCCAACGTCCTGACTTTC. It encodes CTSSSSGGAVGANVLTF.

The rearrangement links TRBV5-4 to TRBJ1-2, with D uncertain. Germline V lookup: CDR1 SGHNT, CDR2 YYREEE (reference sequence). The CDR3 totals 14 residues. Trimming stripped 3 bases from V and 0 bases from J, with 9 bases between. Here the CDR3 DNA reads TGTGCCAGCAGCTCAGGAAGGTCTAACTATGGCTACACCTTC. It specifies CASSSGRSNYGYTF.

The chain carries TRBV6-1 and TRBJ2-5, with D perhaps TRBD1 (5 bases). The assigned J gene may be wrong: the sequence end matches TRBJ2-7 better. The CDR3 length is 13 residues. From germline, CDR1 is MNHNS and CDR2 SASEGT. CDR3 bases: TGTGCCAGCCGTGGGGCAGCCTCCTACGAGCAGTACTTC. Encoded protein: CASRGAASYEQYF.

This clone appeared a few times. The V and J genes are TRBV7-8 and TRBJ1-1, with a weak D call TRBD1 (5 bases). The germline CDR1 and CDR2 sequences are SGHVS and FQNEAQ. This CDR3 is built from 14 residues. The V and J ends lost 0 bases and 6 bases respectively, with 11 bases between them. The CDR3 DNA is TGTGCCAGCAGCTTAGCGCCACAGGTCGCTGAAGCTTTCTTT. Residues: CASSLAPQVAEAFF.

The rearrangement uses TRBV4-1 and TRBJ2-3; 10 nucleotides align to TRBD1. The length of the CDR3 is 16 residues. V lost 6 bases to trimming and J lost 6 bases; unmatched junction nucleotides: 12. Germline lookup yields CDR1 MGHRA and CDR2 YSYEKL. As DNA, the CDR3 is TGCGCCAGCAGGCTTATATCCGGGACAGGGGTCGATACGCAGTATTTT. Translation gives CASRLISGTGVDTQYF.

V is TRBV6-6 and J is TRBJ2-5; D unresolved. The last part of the DNA fits TRBJ2-7 better; the J call may be wrong. Germline V lookup: CDR1 MNHNY, CDR2 SVGAGI (reference sequence). This CDR3 comprises 12 residues. CDR3 nucleotides: TGTGCCAGCAGGGAGAGCTCCTACGAGCAGTACTTC. Its protein is CASRESSYEQYF.

The CDR3 protein is CASVMTGAEAFF. DNA of the CDR3: TGTGCCAGCGTTATGACAGGGGCTGAAGCTTTCTTT. This chain connects TRBV6-1 to TRBJ1-1, with 8 bases lining up with TRBD1. Germline V gene lookup returns CDR1 MNHNS and CDR2 SASEGT. J gave up 6 bases and V 8 bases, and 5 bases lay outside the gene matches. The CDR3 covers 12 residues.

V and J are TRBV19 and TRBJ2-1; possible D gene TRBD2, 7 bases. Trimming cost V 5 bases and J 4 bases, with 24 bases left between them. There are 18 residues in the CDR3. Germline-derived CDR1 and CDR2 are LNHDA and SQIVND (reference sequence). DNA for the CDR3: TGTGCCAGTAGTGGGGGGCTAGTAGCGGGCCCCGGGTACAATGAGCAGTTCTTC. Translating gives CASSGGLVAGPGYNEQFF.

The chain links TRBV19 to TRBJ1-6; a weak D match, TRBD1 (6 bases). The CDR3 has 14 residues. V was trimmed by 5 bases and J by 11 bases, leaving 16 bases between them. Germline V gene lookup returns CDR1 LNHDA and CDR2 SQIVND (reference sequence). This CDR3 is CASSGDRLNPPLHF. DNA of the CDR3: TGTGCCAGTAGTGGAGACAGGTTGAATCCACCCCTCCACTTT.

This sequence joins TRBV10-1 and TRBJ2-7; 9 bases agree with TRBD1. V gave up 4 bases and J gave up 5 bases; unmatched junction bases: 6. Germline CDR1 WNHNN, CDR2 SYGVQD (reference sequence). The CDR3 has 14 residues. The CDR3 here is CASSGRDRVHEQYF. In DNA form, the CDR3 reads TGCGCCAGCAGTGGCCGGGACAGGGTCCACGAGCAGTACTTC.

The rearrangement uses TRBV11-1 and TRBJ2-7; TRBD1 is a possible D gene (5 bases). With 2 bases removed from V and 2 bases from J, the gap between germline ends came to 7 bases. The CDR3 has 13 amino acids. Germline V gene sequence: CDR1 SGHAT, CDR2 FQDESV (reference sequence). The CDR3 region has the DNA TGTGCCAGCAGCTTATGGACAACCTACGAGCAGTACTTC. This translates into CASSLWTTYEQYF.

The chain links TRBV5-4 to TRBJ2-2, with 12 bases identical to TRBD1. The CDR3 has 17 amino acids. Trimming at V came to 5 bases and at J to 4 bases, leaving 9 bases not matched to a gene. CDR1 is SGHNT and CDR2 is YYREEE in the germline V gene (reference sequence). CDR3 sequence reads: CASRAGTGGMATGELFF. Written as DNA, the CDR3 is TGTGCCAGCAGAGCCGGGACAGGGGGCATGGCCACCGGGGAGCTGTTTTTT.

V gene TRBV10-3 combines with J gene TRBJ1-1; possibly TRBD1 for D (5 bases). V was clipped by 0 bases and J by 1 base, with 12 bases between them. Germline-derived CDR1 and CDR2 are ENHRY and SYGVKD. CDR3 size: 16 residues. This CDR3 is CAISESPTGGNTEAFF. The DNA of the CDR3 is TGTGCCATCAGTGAGTCGCCCACCGGGGGGAACACTGAAGCTTTCTTT.

CDR3 sequence (DNA): TGTGCCAGCAGCCGGGACTACATTAACACAGATACGCAGTATTTT. Protein product: CASSRDYINTDTQYF. The V call is TRBV6-6, the J call TRBJ2-3; 7 bases match TRBD2. The length of the CDR3 is 15 residues. Germline V gives CDR1 MNHNY, CDR2 SVGAGI (reference sequence). V was pared by 6 bases and J by 2 bases, with 8 bases of the junction left unmatched.

In its sample, this clone was seen a few times. The chain is built from TRBV19 and TRBJ1-3; D remains ambiguous. Trimming left V 8 bases short and J 4 bases short, with 6 bases between. Germline-derived CDR1 and CDR2 are LNHDA and SQIVND (reference sequence). The CDR3 sequence is 11 residues long. The CDR3, as DNA: TGTGCCAGTGTCAGGGGAAACACCATATATTTT. It specifies CASVRGNTIYF. The variable domain in full, with the rest retrieved from reference TRBV19 and TRBJ1-3, is DGGITQSPKYLFRKEGQNVTLSCEQNLNHDAMYWYRQDPGQGLRLIYYSQIVNDFQKGDIAEGYSVSREKKESFPLTVTSAQKNPTAFYLCASVRGNTIYFGEGSWLTVV.

In its sample, this clone was seen a few times. The chain is built from TRBV7-9 and TRBJ2-2; the D gene is possibly TRBD2 (6 bases). The CDR3 is 14 amino acids. Germline V gives CDR1 SEHNR, CDR2 FQNEAQ (reference sequence). V was pared by 5 bases and J by 7 bases, with 14 bases between. CDR3 amino acids: CASSQNRLVGELFF. In DNA form, the CDR3 reads TGTGCCAGCAGCCAGAATCGACTAGTCGGGGAGCTGTTTTTT.

This clone has more than one count but fewer than ten. The genes are TRBV2 and TRBJ2-5; TRBD2 agrees at 9 bases. This CDR3 is 15 amino acids long. Germline trimming cut 6 bases from V and 5 bases from J; bases unmatched to any gene: 10. The germline CDR1 and CDR2 sequences are SNHLY and FYNNEI. The CDR3 loop reads CASSDPIAGVETQYF. The CDR3 DNA reads TGTGCCAGCAGCGACCCCATAGCGGGGGTGGAGACCCAGTACTTC.

This clone was counted once. This chain connects TRBV27 to TRBJ1-3; TRBD1 aligns across 10 bases. CDR1 is MNHEY, CDR2 SMNVEV, per germline (reference sequence). After removal of 3 bases from V and 4 bases from J, the junction contained 18 bases not matched to a gene. CDR3 length: 20 amino acids. The CDR3 DNA is TGTGCCAGCAGTTTCGGGCCCGGACAGGGGGGCCGAGGGAGGGGAAACACCATATATTTT. Translating gives CASSFGPGQGGRGRGNTIYF.

This CDR3 reads CAIGWSSYNSPLHF. CDR3 nucleotides: TGTGCCATCGGTTGGAGCTCCTATAATTCACCCCTCCACTTT. This chain connects TRBV10-3 to TRBJ1-6; D remains unclear. Germline values: CDR1 ENHRY, CDR2 SYGVKD. This CDR3 has 14 residues. The V end lost 8 bases, the J end lost 0 bases, and 8 bases lay between the germline ends.